This T cell receptor (beta chain) is drawn from a study of glioma-infiltrating T cells. Overall study results and limits: Very few CDR3 sequences were shared between tissue and blood. Gliomas, especially low-grade, showed above-expected tissue-blood divergence; non-neoplastic patients showed below.

The table lists this clonotype with many counts. No antigen is known for it. TCR alpha and beta CDR3 regions were amplified from RNA using iRepertoire nested multiplex PCR. Input was 100-400 ng of tissue mRNA or PBMC total RNA. TCRdb reprocessed the multiplex PCR reads with MiXCR, giving one entry per CDR3 protein. The data contain roughly 100,000 distinct CDR3 sequences, about 30% of them seen just once; the ten biggest clones take up around 40%. V was cut by 4 bases and J by 10 bases, with 19 bases left in between. CDR3 size: 15 residues. The sequencing input was glioma tissue, nonneoplastic brain tissue, or PBMCs (not recorded which). The chain employs TRBV12-3 or TRBV12-4 and TRBJ1-4; no clear D. The source of this sequence is a human donor with low-grade glioma or glioblastoma, undergoing nonglioma brain surgery, or in good health (not recorded which). The chain's CDR3 is CASSSATISQGKLFF. The CDR3 nucleotides read TGTGCCAGCAGTTCAGCGACTATCTCTCAAGGAAAACTGTTTTTT.